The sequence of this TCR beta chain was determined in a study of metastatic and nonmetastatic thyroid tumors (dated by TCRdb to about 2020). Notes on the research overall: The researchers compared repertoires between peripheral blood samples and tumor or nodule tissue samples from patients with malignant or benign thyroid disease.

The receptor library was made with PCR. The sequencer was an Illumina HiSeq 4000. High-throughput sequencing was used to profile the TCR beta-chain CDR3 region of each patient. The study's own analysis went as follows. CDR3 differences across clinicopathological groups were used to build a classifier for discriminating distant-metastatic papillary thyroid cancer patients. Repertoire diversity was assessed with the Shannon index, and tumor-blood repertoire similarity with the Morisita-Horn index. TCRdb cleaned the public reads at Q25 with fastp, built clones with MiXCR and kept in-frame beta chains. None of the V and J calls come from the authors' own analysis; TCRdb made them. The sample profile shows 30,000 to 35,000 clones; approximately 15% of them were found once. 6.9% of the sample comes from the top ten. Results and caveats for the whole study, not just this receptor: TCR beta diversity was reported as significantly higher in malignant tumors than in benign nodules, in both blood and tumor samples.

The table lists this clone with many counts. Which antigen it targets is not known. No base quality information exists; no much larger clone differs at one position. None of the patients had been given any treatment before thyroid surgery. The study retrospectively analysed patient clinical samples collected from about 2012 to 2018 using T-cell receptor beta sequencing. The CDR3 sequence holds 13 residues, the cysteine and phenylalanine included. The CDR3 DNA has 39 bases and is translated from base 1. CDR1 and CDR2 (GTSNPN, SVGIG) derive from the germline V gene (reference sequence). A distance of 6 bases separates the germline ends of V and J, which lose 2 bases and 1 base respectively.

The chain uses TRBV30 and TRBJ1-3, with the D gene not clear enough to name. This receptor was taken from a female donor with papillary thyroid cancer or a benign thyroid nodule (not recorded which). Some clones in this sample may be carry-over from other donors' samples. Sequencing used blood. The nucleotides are TGTGCCTGGAGTCGCGGATCTGGAAACACCATATATTTT. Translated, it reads CAWSRGSGNTIYF. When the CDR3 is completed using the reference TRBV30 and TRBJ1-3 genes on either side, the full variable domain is SQTIHQWPATLVQPVGSPLSLECTVEGTSNPNLYWYRQAAGRGLQLLFYSVGIGQISSEVPQNLSASRPQDRQFILSSKKLLLSDSGFYLCAWSRGSGNTIYFGEGSWLTVV.